These 15 T cell receptor beta chains originate from one sample sequenced in a study of T cell repertoires in cytomegalovirus infection. TCRdb processed the reads anew with MiXCR; each CDR3 protein has one entry. The sample has just under 550,000 distinct CDR3 sequences; around 27% are singletons. The specimen was PBMCs. These receptor sequences come from a human donor in good health (CMV status not recorded). Some clones in this sample may be carry-over from other donors' samples.

The V gene is TRBV6-2 or TRBV6-3, the J gene TRBJ2-7, with 8 bases lining up with TRBD2. CDR3 length: 11 residues. Germline V gives CDR1 MNHEY, CDR2 SVGEGT. V lost 6 bases, J lost 9 bases, and 4 bases stayed unmatched. CDR3 residues: CASSRGLAQYV. The CDR3 bases are TGTGCCAGCAGCCGTGGACTAGCGCAGTACGTC.

The sample holds many counts of this clonotype. The chain has TRBV7-2 and TRBJ2-2; TRBD1 is a possible D gene (5 bases). Deletions cut 1 base from V and 3 bases from J, with 18 bases between. The CDR3 is made up of 18 amino acids. Per the germline V gene, CDR1 is SGHTA and CDR2 is FQGNSA. The CDR3 DNA is TGTGCCAGCAGCTTAGAGGGGTCGCAGGCTATCCACACCGGGGAGCTGTTTTTT. Protein product: CASSLEGSQAIHTGELFF.

The J gene is TRBJ2-7, the V gene TRBV7-6, with TRBD2 as a possible D gene (6 bases). CDR1 SGHVS and CDR2 FNYEAQ come from the germline V gene. Trimming stripped 2 bases from V and 0 bases from J, with 17 bases between. The CDR3 contains 17 residues. The DNA for the CDR3 is TGTGCCAGCAGCTTATATCGACGGAGGGAGGACTCCTACGAGCAGTACTTC. This translates into CASSLYRRREDSYEQYF.

The chain joins TRBV7-3 to TRBJ2-4; tentative D call: TRBD2 (5 bases). The germline V gene encodes CDR1 SGHTA and CDR2 FQGTGA. V shed 5 bases and J shed 7 bases, with 9 bases lying between them. CDR3 size: 12 residues. As DNA, the CDR3 is TGTGCCAGCAGCCCCGGGATTAACATTCAGTACTTC. Amino acids: CASSPGINIQYF.

This clonotype was counted only a few times. The V gene is TRBV11-2, the J gene TRBJ2-1, with 7 bases identical to TRBD2. Looked up from germline, CDR1 is SGHAT and CDR2 is FQNNGV. The CDR3 spans 17 residues. Unmatched junction bases numbered 9, after V lost 3 bases and J lost 1 base. The CDR3 nucleotides are TGTGCCAGCAGCTTCATAGCGGGCAGAAATTCCTACAATGAGCAGTTCTTC. It specifies CASSFIAGRNSYNEQFF. The complete variable domain, with remaining parts taken from reference TRBV11-2 and TRBJ2-1, reads EAGVAQSPRYKIIEKRQSVAFWCNPISGHATLYWYQQILGQGPKLLIQFQNNGVVDDSQLPKDRFSAERLKGVDSTLKIQPAKLEDSAVYLCASSFIAGRNSYNEQFFGPGTRLTVL.

V usage is TRBV19 and J usage is TRBJ2-2; the match to TRBD2 covers 8 bases. This CDR3 is built from 15 residues. The V gene's germline CDR1 is LNHDA and CDR2 SQIVND (reference sequence). J was trimmed by 1 base and V by 7 bases; bases with no gene match: 5. The CDR3 region has the DNA TGTGCCAGTACCCTTAGCGGGATGAACACCGGGGAGCTGTTTTTT. It codes for CASTLSGMNTGELFF.

The rearrangement joins TRBV10-3 to TRBJ1-1; TRBD1 is a possible D gene (5 bases). This CDR3 is built from 13 residues. Trimming removed 6 bases from V and 3 bases from J, with 11 bases in between. Germline V gene data show CDR1 as ENHRY and CDR2 as SYGVKD. The CDR3 sequence: CAIRRGTDTEAFF. The DNA of the CDR3 is TGTGCCATCAGGCGGGGGACCGACACTGAAGCTTTCTTT.

This clonotype was seen repeatedly, ten times or more. The genes are TRBV7-6 and TRBJ2-5; 7 bases are a match to TRBD2. The CDR3 extends over 15 amino acids. The trim removed 3 bases at V and 1 base at J, leaving 5 bases unmatched. Germline assignment: CDR1 SGHVS and CDR2 FNYEAQ. The chain's CDR3 is CASSFRGRAQETQYF. DNA of the CDR3: TGTGCCAGCAGCTTTAGAGGGAGGGCCCAAGAGACCCAGTACTTC.

This clonotype was detected a few times. The CDR3: CASSLEGAPAEAFF. CDR3 sequence (DNA): TGTGCCAGCAGTTTAGAGGGGGCGCCTGCTGAAGCTTTCTTT. The genes are TRBV28 and TRBJ1-1; 7 bases fit TRBD1. Germline lookup yields CDR1 MDHEN and CDR2 SYDVKM. This CDR3 has 14 residues. Losses at the gene ends were 2 bases for V and 6 bases for J; bases not matched to a gene: 6.

A few counts support this clonotype. The genes are TRBV3-1 and TRBJ2-7, with a possible D match to TRBD2 (5 bases). Germline CDR1 LGHDT, CDR2 YNNKEL (reference sequence). V lost 5 bases and J 4 bases, leaving 18 bases between the germline ends. This CDR3 spans 15 amino acids. The CDR3 bases are TGTGCCAGCAGCTCACGGGTGGGAGCCCCTTACGAGCAGTACTTC. As protein: CASSSRVGAPYEQYF.

A few counts support this clonotype. This rearrangement joins TRBV12-3 or TRBV12-4 to TRBJ1-2; the match to TRBD1 covers 11 bases. The V segment lost 6 bases and the J segment 6 bases; nucleotides outside the gene matches: 3. The CDR3 is made up of 13 amino acids. The DNA of the CDR3 is TGTGCCAGCAGGGAGGGACAGGGGGATGGCTACACCTTC. Translation gives CASREGQGDGYTF.

In this sample, this clonotype turned up a few times. The chain carries TRBV27 and TRBJ1-3; no reliable D call. From germline, CDR1 is MNHEY and CDR2 SMNVEV (reference sequence). V was trimmed by 3 bases and J by 0 bases, leaving 6 bases between them. The CDR3 consists of 14 residues. The DNA of the CDR3 is TGTGCCAGCAGTTTGGCCGTCTCTGGAAACACCATATATTTT. It translates to CASSLAVSGNTIYF.

As concerns this clonotype: Without the conserved terminal phenylalanine or tryptophan, this CDR3 likely stems from a read error. The chain has TRBV30 and TRBJ2-7; possible D gene TRBD1, 5 bases. Trimming stripped 2 bases from V and 6 bases from J, with 8 bases between. Germline V gene sequence: CDR1 GTSNPN, CDR2 SVGIG (reference sequence). The CDR3 has 11 residues. CDR3 sequence (DNA): TGTGCCTGGAGTCCCAGGGTCGAGCAGTACGGC. Translation: CAWSPRVEQYG.

The chain is built from TRBV24-1 and TRBJ1-2; no clear D. The CDR3 spans 14 residues. Germline CDR1 reads KGHDR; CDR2 reads SFDVKD. With 3 bases removed from V and 4 bases from J, the gap between germline ends came to 11 bases. The CDR3 DNA follows: TGTGCCACCAGTGATGGACTCCTGACCTATGGCTACACCTTC. Amino acid sequence: CATSDGLLTYGYTF.

This clonotype was recorded many times. The CDR3 bases are TGTGCCAGCAGCCCGCGCCAATGGGGCGGGGCTTTCTTT. Its translation is CASSPRQWGGAFF. V is TRBV7-2 and J is TRBJ1-1; a weak D match, TRBD1 (5 bases). Germline-derived CDR1 and CDR2 are SGHTA and FQGNSA. The germline V and J ends were trimmed by 5 bases and 11 bases, with 18 bases remaining between them. The length of the CDR3 is 13 residues.